This T cell receptor beta chain was retrieved from a study of cytomegalovirus exposure and HLA in healthy donors. Sequenced by immunoSEQ multiplex PCR; TCRdb stores in-frame clones only, minus some. This repertoire shows fewer than 150,000 clones, more than 70% found once; its top ten account for roughly 5%. The V gene end was trimmed by 4 bases and the J gene end by 4 bases; junction bases not matched to a gene: 3. Germline CDR1 is SGHDT and CDR2 is YYEEEE. The CDR3 sequence is 13 residues long. The chain combines TRBV5-6 with TRBJ1-1; TRBD1 matches 8 bases. What was sequenced was PBMCs. This sequence was found in a man aged 18 to 29 in good health and CMV-seronegative. CDR3 protein: CASSLGTGTEAFF. The DNA of the CDR3 is TGTGCCAGCAGCCTCGGGACAGGCACTGAAGCTTTCTTT.